Detailed here is one T cell receptor beta chain. Many counts were recorded for this clonotype. Its antigen target is currently unknown. Base qualities are not at hand, and no much larger clone is one base apart. The trim is 6 bases for V and 0 bases for J, with a gap of 8 bases between the germline ends. From the cysteine up to the phenylalanine, the CDR3 has a length of 14 residues. Only the CDR3 DNA is retained, 42 bases long and in frame from the first base. From the germline V gene, CDR1 is KGHDR and CDR2 is SFDVKD. This specimen comes from a study of identical twins (dated by TCRdb to the mid-2010s). General notes on the study: To test whether fetal clonotypes persist, this study deep-sequenced TCR alpha and beta repertoires from monozygotic twins, from unrelated adults of various ages, and from cord blood. Replicate twin experiments were performed at different times using different library preparation protocols to rule out contamination.

Receptors were amplified or captured by 5' RACE. Sequencing was carried out with an Illumina HiSeq 2000. A universal primer binding site was added through template switching, and the final cDNA carried a unique molecular identifier so that TCR cDNA molecules could be counted accurately. First-strand cDNA for TCR alpha and beta chains was synthesized from specific primers in the conserved constant-segment region. To control for contamination, each cDNA library was double barcoded with a SMART-Mk sample barcode plus Illumina barcodes. Two successive PCR steps introduced TruSeq adapter sequences along with Illumina sample barcodes. The TCR alpha and beta cDNA libraries were sequenced on the Illumina HiSeq platform using custom primers. Per the authors' processing: Unique molecular identifiers were extracted from raw reads with MiGEC, and CDR3 positions were determined with MiXCR. Recombination models were inferred per individual with the repgenHMM and IGoR tools using an EM algorithm. Shared clonotype analysis was performed with the tcR package in R, normalizing sharing by the product of cloneset sizes. Out-of-frame nonproductive sequences were analyzed to study raw recombination free of thymic and clonal selection effects. Starting from the raw public reads, TCRdb applied fastp trimming at Q25, assembled clones with MiXCR and retained in-frame beta chains. Every CDR3 protein is listed once, alongside the most common genes and DNA of its rows. The V and J calls follow TCRdb's processing rather than the paper's. In this sample the table shows roughly 240,000 distinct CDR3 sequences, 6% to 8.5% of which occur a single time. Under 6% of the sample is held by the ten biggest clonotypes.

All donors were healthy Caucasians. Three pairs of female monozygotic twins, all aged about 18 to 30 years, made up the twin cohort. Positive isolation kits from Invitrogen were used to isolate CD4+ and CD8+ T cell populations. On the study overall, not on this receptor specifically: Zero-insertion analyses could be partly confounded by invariant T cells such as MAIT and iNKT, though diverse VJ usage argued against such confounding for most clonotypes. In monozygotic twins, recombination models systematically underestimated out-of-frame TCR alpha sharing, but the models matched the sharing seen between unrelated individuals. Conclusions relied on cross-sectional statistical analysis, since the same donors could not be followed over many years. Compared with coincidental sharing between unrelated individuals, out-of-frame TCR alpha sequences shared between twins had an excess of sequences with low generation probability. Fewer insertions were carried by abundant cord blood beta clonotypes; a weaker similar trend was observed in young adult naive repertoires, while no such trend was observed in memory repertoires. The excess sharing between twins in beta out-of-frame sequences was weaker because fewer shared sequences reduced the signal-to-noise ratio.

This sample was shared with a second study, whose subject was yellow fever vaccine responses in identical twins. Per the second study: The authors reported that the T cell response to vaccination in identical twins appeared partly convergent and partly personalized. In identical twins, the study followed T cell clones that responded to the vaccine with precision.

This clonotype was obtained from a young woman in good health. Recombination linked TRBV24-1 to TRBJ1-5; TRBD1 is a weak D gene call, 6 bases matching. The specimen was CD8+ T cells sorted from blood. The DNA sequence follows: TGTGCCACCAGTTTCAGGGGTAGCAATCAGCCCCAGCATTTT. The resulting protein is CATSFRGSNQPQHF.